Listed below are T cell receptor beta chains from one sample, sequenced in a study of vaccination effects on CD4 cells after COVID-19. Here immunoSEQ multiplex PCR was the method, and the copy in TCRdb shows in-frame clones only, minus some. The table lists approximately 46,000 clones, 74% of them singletons. Their antigens remain unidentified. Here the sequenced sample was CD4+ T cells from PBMCs cultured without peptide, taken before COVID-19 vaccination. The source of these receptors is a human donor who had a prior SARS-CoV-2 infection. CDR3s include the opening cysteine and the closing phenylalanine or tryptophan. D genes are given only for firm matches. Size is stated for part of the rows, as once, few or many counts, or as a class when the clone is expanded.

abundance: few
j_gene: TRBJ2-7
d_gene: .
v_gene: TRBV2
CDR3nt: TGTGCCAGCAGTGCCTCCGGGACCCCGTACGAGCAGTACTTC
CDR3aa: CASSASGTPYEQYF

abundance: .
j_gene: TRBJ2-2
d_gene: TRBD2
v_gene: TRBV7-9
CDR3nt: TGTGCCAGCAGCTTAGGACTGCGGGGGGGCCTATTTCGAACCGGGGAGCTGTTTTTT
CDR3aa: CASSLGLRGGLFRTGELFF

abundance: .
j_gene: TRBJ2-5
d_gene: TRBD2
v_gene: TRBV3-1/TRBV3-2
CDR3nt: TGTGCCAGCAGCCAAGTTGAGACTAGCGGGGGCCAAGAGACCCAGTACTTC
CDR3aa: CASSQVETSGGQETQYF

abundance: .
j_gene: TRBJ2-3
d_gene: TRBD1
v_gene: TRBV6-5
CDR3nt: TGTGCCAGCAGTAGCGGCGATACAGGGGGCGATACGCAGTATTTT
CDR3aa: CASSSGDTGGDTQYF

abundance: .
j_gene: TRBJ2-7
d_gene: .
v_gene: TRBV14
CDR3nt: TGTGCCAGCAGCCAAGACTCTGGCAGGAGATACGAGCAGTACTTC
CDR3aa: CASSQDSGRRYEQYF

abundance: .
j_gene: TRBJ2-1
d_gene: TRBD2
v_gene: TRBV9
CDR3nt: TGTGCCAGCAGCGTAGCGACTAGCGGGGGAAATGAGCAGTTCTTC
CDR3aa: CASSVATSGGNEQFF

abundance: .
j_gene: TRBJ2-7
d_gene: .
v_gene: TRBV7-2
CDR3nt: TGTGCCAGCAGCTTAGTCTCCGGGAGAGCTAAAGAGCAGTACTTC
CDR3aa: CASSLVSGRAKEQYF

abundance: .
j_gene: TRBJ2-3
d_gene: TRBD2
v_gene: TRBV5-1
CDR3nt: TGCGCCAGCAGTTCAAGCGGGACTAGCACAGATACGCAGTATTTT
CDR3aa: CASSSSGTSTDTQYF

abundance: .
j_gene: TRBJ2-7
d_gene: .
v_gene: TRBV28
CDR3nt: TGTGCCAGCAGCTCTCCCCTATACGAGCAGTACTTC
CDR3aa: CASSSPLYEQYF

abundance: .
j_gene: TRBJ1-1
d_gene: .
v_gene: TRBV6-6
CDR3nt: TGTGCCAGCCAATGGCCGGGGAACACTGAAGCTTTCTTT
CDR3aa: CASQWPGNTEAFF

abundance: few
j_gene: TRBJ2-1
d_gene: .
v_gene: TRBV30
CDR3nt: TGTGCCTGGAGTGTATTCCGTGGGAGTACCTACAATGAGCAGTTCTTC
CDR3aa: CAWSVFRGSTYNEQFF

abundance: .
j_gene: TRBJ2-1
d_gene: TRBD2
v_gene: TRBV30
CDR3nt: TGTGCCTGGAGTGCGAATCTAGCGGGAGTCGGCAATGAGCAGTTCTTC
CDR3aa: CAWSANLAGVGNEQFF

abundance: .
j_gene: TRBJ1-3
d_gene: .
v_gene: TRBV19
CDR3nt: TGTGCCAGTAAACATCCTAGCTCTGGAAACACCATATATTTT
CDR3aa: CASKHPSSGNTIYF

abundance: .
j_gene: TRBJ1-2
d_gene: .
v_gene: TRBV6-4
CDR3nt: TGTGCCAGCAGTGATCCGACGGTGCCCTATGGCTACACCTTC
CDR3aa: CASSDPTVPYGYTF

abundance: once
j_gene: TRBJ2-1
d_gene: .
v_gene: TRBV18
CDR3nt: TGTGCCAGCTCACCACTGCCGGGACTGAGCTCCTACAATGAGCAGTTCTTC
CDR3aa: CASSPLPGLSSYNEQFF

abundance: .
j_gene: TRBJ2-5
d_gene: .
v_gene: TRBV27
CDR3nt: TGTGCCCCGGGCGCTGGGATCCAAGAGACCCAGTACTTC
CDR3aa: CAPGAGIQETQYF

abundance: .
j_gene: TRBJ2-3
d_gene: .
v_gene: TRBV10-3
CDR3nt: TGTGCCACCAGCGATCTTGCGGGGAGCCGAACGCAGTATTTT
CDR3aa: CATSDLAGSRTQYF

abundance: .
j_gene: TRBJ1-4
d_gene: .
v_gene: TRBV10-3
CDR3nt: TGTGCCACCGCCCCCGGAGGAAATGAAAAACTGTTTTTT
CDR3aa: CATAPGGNEKLFF

abundance: once
j_gene: TRBJ1-4
d_gene: .
v_gene: TRBV6-5
CDR3nt: TGTGCCAGCAGTCCCGTTGGGAATAATGAAAAACTGTTTTTT
CDR3aa: CASSPVGNNEKLFF

abundance: few
j_gene: TRBJ2-3
d_gene: .
v_gene: TRBV27
CDR3nt: TGTGCCAGCAGTTTATTGGGGTCCAATACGCAGTATTTT
CDR3aa: CASSLLGSNTQYF

abundance: .
j_gene: TRBJ2-1
d_gene: TRBD2
v_gene: TRBV7-2
CDR3nt: TGTGCCAGCAGGGGACGTGGGGAGGGCCCGGGTAATGAGCAGTTCTTC
CDR3aa: CASRGRGEGPGNEQFF

abundance: .
j_gene: TRBJ1-2
d_gene: .
v_gene: TRBV7-3
CDR3nt: TGTGCCAGCAGCTTATCGCCCCGAAGGGGCTACACCTTC
CDR3aa: CASSLSPRRGYTF

abundance: .
j_gene: TRBJ2-3
d_gene: .
v_gene: TRBV30
CDR3nt: TGTGCCTGGAAAGGCCTATCAGATACGCAGTATTTT
CDR3aa: CAWKGLSDTQYF

abundance: .
j_gene: TRBJ2-1
d_gene: TRBD2
v_gene: TRBV7-9
CDR3nt: TGTGCCAGCAGCCCTAAAGCCAGGCTAGCGGTACCCCACAATGAGCAGTTCTTC
CDR3aa: CASSPKARLAVPHNEQFF

abundance: .
j_gene: TRBJ1-2
d_gene: TRBD1
v_gene: TRBV5-4
CDR3nt: TGTGCCAGCAGCACAGGGACAGAAGCTTATGGCTACACCTTC
CDR3aa: CASSTGTEAYGYTF

abundance: .
j_gene: TRBJ1-6
d_gene: .
v_gene: TRBV2
CDR3nt: TGTGCCAGCAGTGGTCCAGGGTATAATTCACCCCTCCACTTT
CDR3aa: CASSGPGYNSPLHF

abundance: .
j_gene: TRBJ2-6
d_gene: TRBD1
v_gene: TRBV5-1
CDR3nt: TGCGCCAGCACCGTCCCGGGACAGGTAACATCTGGGGCCAACGTCCTGACTTTC
CDR3aa: CASTVPGQVTSGANVLTF

abundance: .
j_gene: TRBJ2-5
d_gene: TRBD1
v_gene: TRBV9
CDR3nt: TGTGCCAGCGGGACAGGGAAAGAGACCCAGTACTTC
CDR3aa: CASGTGKETQYF

abundance: .
j_gene: TRBJ2-6
d_gene: .
v_gene: TRBV6-2/TRBV6-3
CDR3nt: TGTGCCAGCAGTTATGCTGGGGCCAACGTCCTGACTTTC
CDR3aa: CASSYAGANVLTF

abundance: .
j_gene: TRBJ1-3
d_gene: .
v_gene: TRBV10-3
CDR3nt: TGTGCCATCAGTGAGTCTCTCATCCTGGGGAGAGGAAACACCATATATTTT
CDR3aa: CAISESLILGRGNTIYF

abundance: .
j_gene: TRBJ2-7
d_gene: TRBD2
v_gene: TRBV7-2
CDR3nt: TGTGCCAGCAGCCCCAGGACTAGAAGTAGAGACTACGAGCAGTACTTC
CDR3aa: CASSPRTRSRDYEQYF

abundance: once
j_gene: TRBJ2-2
d_gene: TRBD2
v_gene: TRBV5-4
CDR3nt: TGTGCCAGCAGCTACGGACTAGCGGGGGGCACCGGGGAGCTGTTTTTT
CDR3aa: CASSYGLAGGTGELFF

abundance: .
j_gene: TRBJ2-1
d_gene: .
v_gene: TRBV24-1
CDR3nt: TGTGCCACCAGTGATTTGAGGGCAGGGGGGTACAATGAGCAGTTCTTC
CDR3aa: CATSDLRAGGYNEQFF

abundance: .
j_gene: TRBJ2-7
d_gene: TRBD2
v_gene: TRBV6-2/TRBV6-3
CDR3nt: TGTGCCAGCAGTTGGCTAGCGGGATCCTACGAGCAGTACTTC
CDR3aa: CASSWLAGSYEQYF

abundance: .
j_gene: TRBJ2-2
d_gene: .
v_gene: TRBV11-3
CDR3nt: TGTGCCAGCAGCTTAGGGTATTTGGGGTCCGGGGAGCTGTTTTTT
CDR3aa: CASSLGYLGSGELFF

abundance: .
j_gene: TRBJ2-7
d_gene: .
v_gene: TRBV30
CDR3nt: TGTGCCTGGAGTGGGGGGGGACATTACTACGAGCAGTACTTC
CDR3aa: CAWSGGGHYYEQYF

abundance: once
j_gene: TRBJ2-7
d_gene: TRBD2
v_gene: TRBV7-2
CDR3nt: TGTGCCAGCAGCTTAGAAGGGCGGAGCGGGACCTACGAGCAGTACTTC
CDR3aa: CASSLEGRSGTYEQYF

abundance: .
j_gene: TRBJ2-7
d_gene: .
v_gene: TRBV2
CDR3nt: TGTGCCAGCACCCACCCGGGACGATCCTCCTACGAGCAGTACTTC
CDR3aa: CASTHPGRSSYEQYF

abundance: .
j_gene: TRBJ2-7
d_gene: TRBD2
v_gene: TRBV5-1
CDR3nt: TGCGCCAGCAGCTTGGGAGCCCTAGCGGGATACAATGAGCAGTACTTC
CDR3aa: CASSLGALAGYNEQYF

abundance: few
j_gene: TRBJ2-1
d_gene: TRBD2
v_gene: TRBV5-4
CDR3nt: TGTGCCAGCAGCTTGGCGGGGGGACTGCCGTACAATGAGCAGTTCTTC
CDR3aa: CASSLAGGLPYNEQFF

abundance: .
j_gene: TRBJ1-1
d_gene: .
v_gene: TRBV18
CDR3nt: TGTGCCAGCTCATCCCGGGGTGCGGCTGAAGCTTTCTTT
CDR3aa: CASSSRGAAEAFF

abundance: .
j_gene: TRBJ2-3
d_gene: TRBD2
v_gene: TRBV24-1
CDR3nt: TGTGCCACCAGTGATTTTTTGGGCTCTAGCGGGAGCACAGATACGCAGTATTTT
CDR3aa: CATSDFLGSSGSTDTQYF

abundance: few
j_gene: TRBJ2-2
d_gene: .
v_gene: TRBV24-1
CDR3nt: TGTGCCACCAGTGGCGTGACCGGGACCGAGAGGACCGGGGAGCTGTTTTTT
CDR3aa: CATSGVTGTERTGELFF

abundance: .
j_gene: TRBJ2-7
d_gene: .
v_gene: TRBV7-2
CDR3nt: TGTGCCAGCAGCTTATCCACATCCTACGAGCAGTACTTC
CDR3aa: CASSLSTSYEQYF

abundance: .
j_gene: TRBJ2-2
d_gene: .
v_gene: TRBV7-2
CDR3nt: TGTGCCAGCAACTGGGGGGGGACAGATCACACCGGGGAGCTGTTTTTT
CDR3aa: CASNWGGTDHTGELFF

abundance: .
j_gene: TRBJ2-1
d_gene: .
v_gene: TRBV5-5
CDR3nt: TGTGCCAGCGGAATCGCTATCGATGAGCAGTTCTTC
CDR3aa: CASGIAIDEQFF

abundance: .
j_gene: TRBJ1-5
d_gene: TRBD1
v_gene: TRBV19
CDR3nt: TGTGCCAGTATCGGACCCCCGGACAGGGGGCTGGGCAATCAGCCCCAGCATTTT
CDR3aa: CASIGPPDRGLGNQPQHF